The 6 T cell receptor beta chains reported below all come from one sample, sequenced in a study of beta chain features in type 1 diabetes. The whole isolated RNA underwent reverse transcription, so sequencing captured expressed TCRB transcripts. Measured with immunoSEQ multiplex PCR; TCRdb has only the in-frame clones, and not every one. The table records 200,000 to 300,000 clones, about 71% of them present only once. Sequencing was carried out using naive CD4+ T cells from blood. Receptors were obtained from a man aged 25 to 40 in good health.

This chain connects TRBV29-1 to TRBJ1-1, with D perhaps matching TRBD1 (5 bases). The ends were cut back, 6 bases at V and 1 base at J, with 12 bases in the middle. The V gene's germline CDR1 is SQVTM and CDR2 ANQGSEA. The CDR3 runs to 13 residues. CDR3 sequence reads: CSVTGGANTEAFF. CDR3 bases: TGCAGCGTAACTGGTGGGGCGAACACTGAAGCTTTCTTT.

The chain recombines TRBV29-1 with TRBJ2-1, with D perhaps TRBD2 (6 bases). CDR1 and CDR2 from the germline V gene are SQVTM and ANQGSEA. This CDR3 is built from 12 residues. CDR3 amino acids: CTGGAGRDEQFF. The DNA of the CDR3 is TGCACCGGAGGGGCCGGCCGCGATGAGCAGTTCTTC.

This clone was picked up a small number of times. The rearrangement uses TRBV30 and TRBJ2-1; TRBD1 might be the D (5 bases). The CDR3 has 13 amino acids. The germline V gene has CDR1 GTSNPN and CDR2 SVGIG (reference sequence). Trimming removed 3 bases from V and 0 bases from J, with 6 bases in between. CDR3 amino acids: CAWRRGSYNEQFF. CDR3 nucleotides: TGTGCCTGGAGAAGGGGCTCCTACAATGAGCAGTTCTTC.

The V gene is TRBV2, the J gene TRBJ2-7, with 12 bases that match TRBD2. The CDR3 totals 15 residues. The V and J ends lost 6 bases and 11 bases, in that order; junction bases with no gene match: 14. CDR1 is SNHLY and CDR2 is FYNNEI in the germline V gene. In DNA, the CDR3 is TGTGCCAGCAGGTCCCCGAGACTAGCGGGAGAAGGGGAGTACTTC. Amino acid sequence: CASRSPRLAGEGEYF.

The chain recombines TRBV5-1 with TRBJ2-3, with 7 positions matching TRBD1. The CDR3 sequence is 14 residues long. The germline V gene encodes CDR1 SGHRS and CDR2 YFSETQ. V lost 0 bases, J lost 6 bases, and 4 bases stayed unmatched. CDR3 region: CASSLGQGADTQYF. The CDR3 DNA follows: TGCGCCAGCAGCTTGGGACAGGGTGCGGATACGCAGTATTTT.

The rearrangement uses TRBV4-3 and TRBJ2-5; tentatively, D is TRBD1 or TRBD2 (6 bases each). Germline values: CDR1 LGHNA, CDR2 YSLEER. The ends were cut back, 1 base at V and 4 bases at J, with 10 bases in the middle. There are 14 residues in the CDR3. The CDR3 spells CASSQAGARETQYF. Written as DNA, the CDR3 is TGCGCCAGCAGCCAAGCGGGGGCCCGAGAGACCCAGTACTTC.